Sequencing of this T cell receptor (beta chain) was carried out in a study of cytomegalovirus exposure and HLA in healthy donors. General study findings and limits: When analyzed later, the rates of TCR association showed variation by HLA locus, with DRB1 the most and HLA-C the fewest. A later analysis linked a missense variant in DCLRE1C to the trimming of TCR beta V and J genes.

Whereas donors were nominally healthy upon sampling, unrecorded immune exposures were probable. To note about this clone: Its specificity is not known.

Primers: 60 Vbeta forward and 13 Jbeta reverse. Authors' analysis steps: Unique TCR beta chains totaled some 78 million in a later count, with roughly 10 million of them shared. TCRdb's table, derived via immunoSEQ multiplex PCR, lists solely in-frame clones and lacks some. V and J calls and clone size are copied from that table; D and trimming were computed from the DNA. The data contain about 210,000 clones, approximately 80% of them singletons. The CDR3 is 16 residues long. The junction had 11 bases not matched to a gene; V was cut back by 3 bases and J by 8 bases. In germline, CDR1 is MGHRA, CDR2 YSYEKL.

The chain joins TRBV4-1 to TRBJ1-2; TRBD1 agrees at 11 bases. Sequences were obtained from PBMCs. The origin of this receptor is a young man in good health and CMV-seronegative. The CDR3 protein is CASSQVPGQGVGGYTF. The CDR3 DNA sequence: TGCGCCAGCAGCCAGGTTCCGGGACAGGGGGTTGGCGGCTACACCTTC.